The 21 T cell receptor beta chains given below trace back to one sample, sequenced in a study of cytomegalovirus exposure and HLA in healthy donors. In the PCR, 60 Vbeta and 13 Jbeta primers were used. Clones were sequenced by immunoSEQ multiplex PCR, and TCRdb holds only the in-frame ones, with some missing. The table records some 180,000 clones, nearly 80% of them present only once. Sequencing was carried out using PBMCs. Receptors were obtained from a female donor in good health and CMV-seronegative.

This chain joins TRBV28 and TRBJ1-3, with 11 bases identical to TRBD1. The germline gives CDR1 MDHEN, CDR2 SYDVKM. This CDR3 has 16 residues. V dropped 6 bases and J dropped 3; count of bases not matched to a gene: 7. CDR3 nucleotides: TGTGCCAGCAGACGAACCGGGACAGGGGGTGGAAACACCATATATTTT. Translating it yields CASRRTGTGGGNTIYF.

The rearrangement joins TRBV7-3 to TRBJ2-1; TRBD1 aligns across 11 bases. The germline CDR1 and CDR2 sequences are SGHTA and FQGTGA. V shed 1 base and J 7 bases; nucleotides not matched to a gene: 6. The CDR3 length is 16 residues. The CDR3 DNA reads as TGTGCCAGCAGCTTAAGTCGGACAGGGGGCTTGAATGAGCAGTTCTTC. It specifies CASSLSRTGGLNEQFF.

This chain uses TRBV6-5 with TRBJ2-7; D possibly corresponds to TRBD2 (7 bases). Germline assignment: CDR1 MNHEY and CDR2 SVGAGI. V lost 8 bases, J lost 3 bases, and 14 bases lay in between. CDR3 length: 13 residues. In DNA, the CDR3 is TGTGCCAGCGGGAGGGGGACCTTCTACGAGCAGTACTTC. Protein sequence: CASGRGTFYEQYF.

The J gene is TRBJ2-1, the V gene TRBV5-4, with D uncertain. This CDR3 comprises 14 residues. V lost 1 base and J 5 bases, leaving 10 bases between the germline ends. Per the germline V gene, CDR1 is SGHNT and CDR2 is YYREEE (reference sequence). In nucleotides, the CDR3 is TGTGCCAGCAGCTTGAAACAGCCCAACAATGAGCAGTTCTTC. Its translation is CASSLKQPNNEQFF.

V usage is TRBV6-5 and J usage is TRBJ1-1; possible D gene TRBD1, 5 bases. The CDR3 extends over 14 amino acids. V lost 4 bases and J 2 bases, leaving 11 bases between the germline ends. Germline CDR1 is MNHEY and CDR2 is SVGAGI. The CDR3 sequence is CASSFGTGNTEAFF. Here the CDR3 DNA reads TGTGCCAGCAGTTTCGGAACAGGAAACACTGAAGCTTTCTTT.

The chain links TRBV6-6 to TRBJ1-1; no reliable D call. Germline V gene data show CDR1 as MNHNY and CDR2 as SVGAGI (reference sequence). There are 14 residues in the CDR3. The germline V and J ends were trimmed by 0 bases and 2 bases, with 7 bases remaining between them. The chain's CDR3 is CASSYSQVNTEAFF. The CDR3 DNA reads TGTGCCAGCAGTTACTCCCAGGTCAACACTGAAGCTTTCTTT.

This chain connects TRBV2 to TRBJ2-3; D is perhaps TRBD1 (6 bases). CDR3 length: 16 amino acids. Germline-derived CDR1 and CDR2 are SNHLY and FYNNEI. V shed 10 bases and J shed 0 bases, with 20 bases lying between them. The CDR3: CANRDTNLLSTDTQYF. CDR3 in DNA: TGTGCCAACCGGGACACTAACCTTCTTAGCACAGATACGCAGTATTTT.

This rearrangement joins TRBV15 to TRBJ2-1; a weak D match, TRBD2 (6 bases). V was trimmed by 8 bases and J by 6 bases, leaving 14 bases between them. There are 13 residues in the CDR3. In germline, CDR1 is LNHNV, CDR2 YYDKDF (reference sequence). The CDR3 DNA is TGTGCCACCGGAGGGAGGATCCCCAATGAGCAGTTCTTC. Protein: CATGGRIPNEQFF.

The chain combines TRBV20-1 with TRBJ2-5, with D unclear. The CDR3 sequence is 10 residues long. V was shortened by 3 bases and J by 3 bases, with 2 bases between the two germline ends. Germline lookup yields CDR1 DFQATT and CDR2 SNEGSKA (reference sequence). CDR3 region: CSASKETQYF. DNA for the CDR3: TGCAGTGCTAGTAAAGAGACCCAGTACTTC.

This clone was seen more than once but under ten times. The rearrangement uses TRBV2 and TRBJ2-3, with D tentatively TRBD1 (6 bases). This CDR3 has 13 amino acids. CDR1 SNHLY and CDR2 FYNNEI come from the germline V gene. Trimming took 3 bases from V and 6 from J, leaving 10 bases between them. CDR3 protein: CASSEQGPDTQYF. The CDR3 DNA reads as TGTGCCAGCAGTGAGCAGGGGCCGGATACGCAGTATTTT.

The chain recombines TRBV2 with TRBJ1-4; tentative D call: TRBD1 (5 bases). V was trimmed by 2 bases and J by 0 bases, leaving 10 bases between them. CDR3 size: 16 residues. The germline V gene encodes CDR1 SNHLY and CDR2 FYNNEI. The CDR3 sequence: CASSETGGATNEKLFF. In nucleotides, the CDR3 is TGTGCCAGCAGTGAAACAGGTGGAGCAACTAATGAAAAACTGTTTTTT.

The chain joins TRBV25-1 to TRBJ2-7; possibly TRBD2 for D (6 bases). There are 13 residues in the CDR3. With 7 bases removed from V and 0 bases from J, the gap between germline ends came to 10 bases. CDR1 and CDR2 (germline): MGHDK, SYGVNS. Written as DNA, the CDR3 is TGTGCCAGCATTGCGGGGCCCTCCTACGAGCAGTACTTC. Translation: CASIAGPSYEQYF.

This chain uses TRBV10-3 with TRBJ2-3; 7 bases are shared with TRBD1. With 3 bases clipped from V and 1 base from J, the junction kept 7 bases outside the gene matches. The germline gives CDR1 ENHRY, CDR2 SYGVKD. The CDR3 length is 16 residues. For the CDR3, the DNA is TGTGCCATCAGTGAAAAGGGGGCTTCGGGCACAGATACGCAGTATTTT. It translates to CAISEKGASGTDTQYF.

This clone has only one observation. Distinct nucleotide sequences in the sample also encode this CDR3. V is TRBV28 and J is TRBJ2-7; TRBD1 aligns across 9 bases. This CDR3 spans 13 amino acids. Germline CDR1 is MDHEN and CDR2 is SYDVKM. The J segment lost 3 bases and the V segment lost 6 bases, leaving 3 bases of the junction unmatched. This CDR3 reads CASSQGQGYEQYF. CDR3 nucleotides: TGTGCCAGCAGCCAGGGACAGGGCTACGAGCAGTACTTC.

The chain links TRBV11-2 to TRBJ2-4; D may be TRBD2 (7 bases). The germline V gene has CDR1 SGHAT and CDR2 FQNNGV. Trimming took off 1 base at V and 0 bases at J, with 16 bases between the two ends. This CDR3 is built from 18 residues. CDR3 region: CASSLVRGGPGAKNIQYF. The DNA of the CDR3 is TGTGCCAGCAGCTTAGTCCGCGGGGGCCCCGGAGCCAAAAACATTCAGTACTTC.

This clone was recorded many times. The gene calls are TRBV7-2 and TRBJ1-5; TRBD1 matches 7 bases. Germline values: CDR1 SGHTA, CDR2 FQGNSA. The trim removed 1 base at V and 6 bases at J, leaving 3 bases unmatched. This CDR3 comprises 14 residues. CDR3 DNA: TGTGCCAGCAGCTTAGAGACAGGGACTCAGCCCCAGCATTTT. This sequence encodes CASSLETGTQPQHF. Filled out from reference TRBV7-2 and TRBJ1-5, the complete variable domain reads GAGVSQSPSNKVTEKGKDVELRCDPISGHTALYWYRQSLGQGLEFLIYFQGNSAPDKSGLPSDRFSAERTGGSVSTLTIQRTQQEDSAVYLCASSLETGTQPQHFGDGTRLSIL.

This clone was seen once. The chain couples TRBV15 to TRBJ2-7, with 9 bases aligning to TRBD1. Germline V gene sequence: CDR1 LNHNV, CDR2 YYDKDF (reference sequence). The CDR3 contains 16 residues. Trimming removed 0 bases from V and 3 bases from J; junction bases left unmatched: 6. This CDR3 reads CATSRDLGGQGYEQYF. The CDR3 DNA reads TGTGCCACCAGCAGAGATCTCGGGGGACAGGGCTACGAGCAGTACTTC.

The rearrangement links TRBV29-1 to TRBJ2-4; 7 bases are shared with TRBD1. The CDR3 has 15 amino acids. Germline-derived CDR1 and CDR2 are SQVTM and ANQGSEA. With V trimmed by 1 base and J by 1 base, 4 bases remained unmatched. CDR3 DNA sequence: TGCAGCGTTGAAGCCCCGACAGGGGCCAAAAACATTCAGTACTTC. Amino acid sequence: CSVEAPTGAKNIQYF.

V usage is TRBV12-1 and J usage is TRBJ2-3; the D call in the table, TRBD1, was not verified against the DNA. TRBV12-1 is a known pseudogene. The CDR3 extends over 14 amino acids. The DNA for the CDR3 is TGTGCCAGCAACGGTAGGGGGTCCACAGATACGCAGTATTTT. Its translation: CASNGRGSTDTQYF.

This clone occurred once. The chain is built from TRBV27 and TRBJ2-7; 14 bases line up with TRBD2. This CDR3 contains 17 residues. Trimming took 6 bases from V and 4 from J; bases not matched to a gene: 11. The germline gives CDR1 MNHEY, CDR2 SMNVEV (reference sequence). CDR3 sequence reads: CASSGTSGSLGRYEQYF. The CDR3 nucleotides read TGTGCCAGCAGCGGGACTAGCGGGAGCTTGGGGCGTTACGAGCAGTACTTC.

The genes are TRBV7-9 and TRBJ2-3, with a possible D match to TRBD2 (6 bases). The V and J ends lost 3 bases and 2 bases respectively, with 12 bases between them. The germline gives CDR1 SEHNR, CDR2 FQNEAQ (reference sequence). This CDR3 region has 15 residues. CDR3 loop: CASSLGTGNTDTQYF. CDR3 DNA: TGTGCCAGCAGCTTGGGGACTGGGAACACAGATACGCAGTATTTT.